Each of the 18 T cell receptor beta chains below was sequenced from the same sample in a study of blood T cell repertoires in COVID-19. Repertoires were generated with immunoSEQ multiplex PCR, while TCRdb's copy carries only in-frame clones and drops some. This table holds about 140,000 clones, over 60% found once. The sequencing input was peripheral blood. These receptor sequences come from a woman in her forties or fifties with active or convalescent COVID-19.

The chain recombines TRBV25-1 with TRBJ2-5; 9 bases align to TRBD1. After removal of 4 bases from V and 3 bases from J, the junction contained 6 bases not matched to a gene. The CDR3 consists of 15 residues. Germline-derived CDR1 and CDR2 are MGHDK and SYGVNS. CDR3 protein: CASSVGGTGKETQYF. DNA for the CDR3: TGTGCCAGCAGTGTGGGGGGGACAGGGAAAGAGACCCAGTACTTC.

The rearrangement links TRBV6-5 to TRBJ2-1; weak D call: TRBD1 (5 bases). In germline, CDR1 is MNHEY, CDR2 SVGAGI. CDR3 length: 14 residues. V was cut by 2 bases and J by 5 bases, with 10 bases left in between. CDR3 in amino acids: CASSYGPTDNEQFF. As DNA, the CDR3 is TGTGCCAGCAGTTACGGGCCGACAGACAATGAGCAGTTCTTC.

The CDR3 sequence is CASSLGSGGGTEAFF. The CDR3, as DNA: TGTGCCAGCAGCTTAGGGTCCGGGGGTGGCACTGAAGCTTTCTTT. The rearrangement joins TRBV7-9 to TRBJ1-1; a possible D gene is TRBD1 (5 bases). V was shortened by 1 base and J by 4 bases, with 13 bases between the two germline ends. Per germline, CDR1 SEHNR and CDR2 FQNEAQ (reference sequence). This CDR3 is 15 amino acids long.

The CDR3 loop reads CASSRGGLAGRNTQYF. In DNA, the CDR3 is TGTGCCAGTAGTAGGGGGGGACTAGCGGGGCGAAATACGCAGTATTTT. The chain employs TRBV19 and TRBJ2-3; the match to TRBD2 covers 13 bases. Germline V gives CDR1 LNHDA, CDR2 SQIVND (reference sequence). J was trimmed by 7 bases and V by 4 bases; bases with no gene match: 8. CDR3 length: 16 amino acids.

The chain recombines TRBV30 with TRBJ2-3; 8 bases align to TRBD2. The germline CDR1 and CDR2 sequences are GTSNPN and SVGIG (reference sequence). The J segment lost 0 bases and the V segment lost 8 bases, leaving 7 bases of the junction unmatched. CDR3 length: 14 residues. CDR3 sequence: CARGGLTSTDTQYF. CDR3 sequence (DNA): TGTGCCCGGGGGGGACTAACTAGCACAGATACGCAGTATTTT.

This chain connects TRBV15 to TRBJ1-3, with TRBD1 matching over 7 bases. The CDR3 has 15 residues. The germline V gene has CDR1 LNHNV and CDR2 YYDKDF (reference sequence). V shed 4 bases and J 4 bases; nucleotides not matched to a gene: 7. The CDR3 DNA sequence: TGTGCCACCAGCACTCCTGCGACAGGGGGAAACACCATATATTTT. This gives the protein CATSTPATGGNTIYF.

This clone has a single count. V is TRBV30 and J is TRBJ2-7; tentatively, D is TRBD2 (6 bases). Between the trimmed V and J ends, which lost 0 bases and 6 bases, there was a span of 18 bases. Germline V gives CDR1 GTSNPN, CDR2 SVGIG (reference sequence). This CDR3 comprises 15 residues. The CDR3 coding sequence is TGTGCCTGGAGTGTTGGACTCGGAGGGATGCGCGAGCAGTACTTC. Its translation is CAWSVGLGGMREQYF.

This chain uses TRBV15 with TRBJ1-6; perhaps TRBD1 as D (5 bases). The CDR3 loop spans 15 amino acids. Germline lookup yields CDR1 LNHNV and CDR2 YYDKDF (reference sequence). V was cut by 0 bases and J by 10 bases, with 13 bases left in between. CDR3 in DNA: TGTGCCACCAGCAGAGAATCCGACCGGGGGTCACCCCTCCACTTT. It codes for CATSRESDRGSPLHF. The entire variable domain, with the rest obtained from reference TRBV15 and TRBJ1-6, is as follows: DAMVIQNPRYQVTQFGKPVTLSCSQTLNHNVMYWYQQKSSQAPKLLFHYYDKDFNNEADTPDNFQSRRPNTSFCFLDIRSPGLGDTAMYLCATSRESDRGSPLHFGNGTRLTVT.

This chain connects TRBV6-4 to TRBJ1-6; the match to TRBD1 covers 10 bases. V lost 0 bases and J lost 13; bases outside the gene matches: 3. The CDR3 is 14 residues long. The germline CDR1 and CDR2 sequences are MRHNA and SNTAGT. The DNA for the CDR3 is TGTGCCAGCAGTGACTCTGGGGACAGGGGTCCCCTCCACTTT. It specifies CASSDSGDRGPLHF.

This chain links TRBV30 with TRBJ1-4; D possibly corresponds to TRBD1 (5 bases). CDR3 length: 11 amino acids. Germline CDR1 GTSNPN, CDR2 SVGIG (reference sequence). Between the trimmed V and J ends, which lost 1 base and 10 bases, there was a span of 7 bases. The CDR3 DNA follows: TGTGCCTGGAGTGGCCAGGGAAAACTGTTTTTT. Translation gives CAWSGQGKLFF.

The genes are TRBV4-1 and TRBJ1-5; D is uncertain. The CDR3 contains 18 residues. Trimming shortened V by 0 bases and J by 2 bases, and 17 bases separated the two germline ends. The germline CDR1 and CDR2 sequences are MGHRA and YSYEKL. The CDR3 coding sequence is TGCGCCAGCAGCCAAGATCGATCGTTGGAGGTACGCAATCAGCCCCAGCATTTT. It yields the protein CASSQDRSLEVRNQPQHF.

This clone was recorded a few times. The J gene is TRBJ2-2, the V gene TRBV29-1; D is perhaps TRBD1 (5 bases). The CDR3 covers 14 residues. The V end was cut by 6 bases, the J end by 2 bases, with 13 bases between. The germline V gene encodes CDR1 SQVTM and CDR2 ANQGSEA. The CDR3 DNA is TGCAGCGTCCAACCCCAGGGAAACACCGGGGAGCTGTTTTTT. It translates to CSVQPQGNTGELFF.

CDR3 region: CAWSPRTSEQYF. The CDR3 DNA is TGTGCCTGGAGTCCTAGGACATCCGAGCAGTACTTC. V gene TRBV30 combines with J gene TRBJ2-7; weak D call: TRBD1 (5 bases). Germline-derived CDR1 and CDR2 are GTSNPN and SVGIG (reference sequence). The V end was cut by 2 bases, the J end by 6 bases, with 11 bases between. The CDR3 contains 12 residues. Drawing the rest from reference TRBV30 and TRBJ2-7, the complete variable domain is SQTIHQWPATLVQPVGSPLSLECTVEGTSNPNLYWYRQAAGRGLQLLFYSVGIGQISSEVPQNLSASRPQDRQFILSSKKLLLSDSGFYLCAWSPRTSEQYFGPGTRLTVT.

To note about this clone: Its ends do not fully match the called genes, so a read error is possible. The CDR3 loop is CASSPQGAGRGETQYF. CDR3 nucleotide sequence: TGTGCCAGCTCCCCACAGGGGGCAGGTCGAGGGGAGACCCAGTACTTC. The genes are TRBV18 and TRBJ2-5; 9 nucleotides match TRBD1. Germline CDR1 KGHSH, CDR2 LQKENI. CDR3 length: 16 residues.

This chain uses TRBV4-3 with TRBJ2-2, with 9 bases fitting TRBD2. The CDR3 has 15 amino acids. Trimming took 11 bases from V and 5 from J; bases not matched to a gene: 12. Germline CDR1 is LGHNA and CDR2 is YSLEER. CDR3 region: CAPSQTRGGTGELFF. In DNA, the CDR3 is TGCGCCCCCAGCCAAACGCGGGGGGGGACCGGGGAGCTGTTTTTT.

The chain combines TRBV6-2 or TRBV6-3 with TRBJ2-1; D is perhaps TRBD2 (6 bases). The CDR3 contains 14 residues. V was clipped by 2 bases and J by 8 bases, with 13 bases between them. CDR1 MNHEY and CDR2 SVGEGT come from the germline V gene. The CDR3 reads CASSYATAGHEQFF. CDR3 bases: TGTGCCAGCAGTTACGCGACAGCGGGCCATGAGCAGTTCTTC.

This clone was picked up one time. CDR3 protein: CASSIGQGAGYGYTF. For the CDR3, the DNA is TGTGCCAGCAGCATCGGACAGGGGGCTGGCTATGGCTACACCTTC. The V and J genes are TRBV7-9 and TRBJ1-2; 11 bases are a match to TRBD1. The CDR3 extends over 15 amino acids. V lost 5 bases, J lost 4 bases, and 6 bases stayed unmatched. Germline V gene lookup returns CDR1 SEHNR and CDR2 FQNEAQ (reference sequence).

The chain couples TRBV27 to TRBJ2-1; no reliable D call. V dropped 3 bases and J dropped 0 bases, with 12 bases sitting between them. CDR1 is MNHEY, CDR2 SMNVEV, per germline (reference sequence). This CDR3 has 16 residues. The CDR3 sequence is CASSFNSESSYNEQFF. Here the CDR3 DNA reads TGTGCCAGCAGTTTCAATTCCGAGAGCTCCTACAATGAGCAGTTCTTC.